The 3 T cell receptor beta chains below come from one sample, sequenced in a study of cytomegalovirus exposure and HLA in healthy donors. Vbeta (60) and Jbeta (13) primers were used in the PCR. The method was immunoSEQ multiplex PCR; TCRdb's version includes in-frame clones alone and lacks a portion of them. The sample yields roughly 150,000 clones, 70% to 85% seen once. Sequenced material: PBMCs. The source of these receptors is a man aged 40-49 years in good health and CMV-seropositive.

The count of this clone is one. This chain links TRBV6-1 with TRBJ1-3, with D unclear. This CDR3 is built from 14 residues. Germline V gene lookup returns CDR1 MNHNS and CDR2 SASEGT. Trimming removed 6 bases at V and 4 bases at J, with 13 bases between. The CDR3 bases are TGTGCCAGCAGCCCGGTCAGGTCCGGAAACACCATATATTTT. Its protein product is CASSPVRSGNTIYF.

The V and J genes are TRBV12-5 and TRBJ1-1; no clear D. V was cut by 0 bases and J by 4 bases, with 12 bases left in between. Germline lookup yields CDR1 LGHNT and CDR2 FRNRAP. The CDR3 runs 15 residues. CDR3 sequence (DNA): TGTGCTAGTGGTTTGGTAAACAGCCGGGGCACTGAAGCTTTCTTT. This codes for CASGLVNSRGTEAFF.

This chain uses TRBV10-2 with TRBJ2-3; D uncertain. This CDR3 is 15 amino acids long. Trimming took 2 bases from V and 2 from J, leaving 11 bases between them. The germline V gene has CDR1 WSHSY and CDR2 SAAADI. The CDR3 nucleotides are TGCGCCAGCAGTGAGGTCTATATTATCACAGATACGCAGTATTTT. Translated, it gives CASSEVYIITDTQYF.